What follows are 12 T cell receptor beta chains derived from one specimen sequenced in a study of cytomegalovirus exposure and HLA in healthy donors. The PCR made use of 60 Vbeta and 13 Jbeta primers. TCRdb's table, derived via immunoSEQ multiplex PCR, lists solely in-frame clones and lacks some. This table has around 99,000 clones, about two thirds appearing once. Sequenced: PBMCs. The source of these receptors is a woman aged 70-85 years in good health and CMV-seropositive.

V gene TRBV2 combines with J gene TRBJ1-1, with 9 bases matching TRBD1. This CDR3 contains 15 residues. Per the germline V gene, CDR1 is SNHLY and CDR2 is FYNNEI. The V gene end was trimmed by 7 bases and the J gene end by 3 bases; junction bases not matched to a gene: 9. The DNA for the CDR3 is TGTGCCAGCACGGAACAGGGGGCATTGGACACTGAAGCTTTCTTT. This translates into CASTEQGALDTEAFF.

The chain recombines TRBV4-1 with TRBJ2-1; tentative D call: TRBD2 (6 bases). This CDR3 region has 13 residues. V lost 8 bases, J lost 0 bases, and 8 bases lay in between. Looked up from germline, CDR1 is MGHRA and CDR2 is YSYEKL. CDR3 bases: TGCGCCAGCGGGGGGAGCTCCTACAATGAGCAGTTCTTC. This gives the protein CASGGSSYNEQFF.

In this sample, this clone turned up once. The chain joins TRBV19 to TRBJ2-5; possibly TRBD2 for D (6 bases). The CDR3 has 14 amino acids. Trimming stripped 4 bases from V and 2 bases from J, with 11 bases between. Germline CDR1 is LNHDA and CDR2 is SQIVND (reference sequence). Here the CDR3 DNA reads TGTGCCAGTAGTAGACTGGGGGGACAAGAGACCCAGTACTTC. Its translation is CASSRLGGQETQYF.

The chain uses TRBV29-1 and TRBJ1-4; weak D call: TRBD1 (5 bases). Germline-derived CDR1 and CDR2 are SQVTM and ANQGSEA. The CDR3 runs 13 residues. Trimming removed 6 bases at V and 3 bases at J, with 11 bases between. CDR3 loop: CSVLQGPNEKLFF. CDR3 in DNA: TGCAGCGTCCTCCAGGGTCCTAATGAAAAACTGTTTTTT.

The chain employs TRBV10-3 and TRBJ2-7; TRBD1 aligns across 10 bases. Germline V gene lookup returns CDR1 ENHRY and CDR2 SYGVKD. The CDR3 contains 13 residues. V lost 10 bases, J lost 4 bases, and 7 bases stayed unmatched. The CDR3 nucleotides read TGTGCCACCCGACAGGGGGCGGAGTACGAGCAGTACTTC. Protein: CATRQGAEYEQYF.

The chain uses TRBV6-1 and TRBJ2-5; 9 nucleotides match TRBD1. V lost 4 bases and J lost 3; bases outside the gene matches: 6. This CDR3 region has 15 residues. Germline V CDR1 and CDR2: MNHNS, SASEGT. CDR3 nucleotides: TGTGCCAGCAGTGTCCCGGGACAGGGAGAAGAGACCCAGTACTTC. This sequence encodes CASSVPGQGEETQYF.

The chain joins TRBV4-3 to TRBJ2-2, with TRBD2 identical over 8 bases. J gave up 7 bases and V 3 bases, and 7 bases lay outside the gene matches. The CDR3 is made up of 15 amino acids. Germline CDR1 reads LGHNA; CDR2 reads YSLEER. In DNA form, the CDR3 reads TGCGCCAGCAGCCACCTGGGACTAGATAGCGGGGAGCTGTTTTTT. Translation gives CASSHLGLDSGELFF.

The gene calls are TRBV7-8 and TRBJ1-6; 9 positions match TRBD1. CDR3 size: 15 residues. Germline trimming cut 3 bases from V and 10 bases from J; bases unmatched to any gene: 7. Germline assignment: CDR1 SGHVS and CDR2 FQNEAQ. The CDR3: CASSFSGTGSSPLHF. As DNA, the CDR3 is TGTGCCAGCAGCTTTTCCGGGACAGGGTCCTCACCCCTCCACTTT.

The chain recombines TRBV2 with TRBJ2-7, with D tentatively TRBD1 (6 bases). V lost 7 bases to trimming and J lost 6 bases, with 13 bases between them. The germline V gene has CDR1 SNHLY and CDR2 FYNNEI. The CDR3 has 12 amino acids. The CDR3 is CASTGHRGEQYF. The CDR3, as DNA: TGTGCCAGCACGGGACACCGTGGCGAGCAGTACTTC.

This clone was detected only a few times. The chain joins TRBV7-2 to TRBJ2-1; TRBD1 matches at 10 bases. This CDR3 has 19 residues. Germline V gene data show CDR1 as SGHTA and CDR2 as FQGNSA. The trim removed 5 bases at V and 1 base at J, leaving 14 bases unmatched. CDR3 bases: TGTGCCAGCAGCCGTTTAGGGACAGGGGCCCAGATTTCCTACAATGAGCAGTTCTTC. This codes for CASSRLGTGAQISYNEQFF.

In this sample, this clone turned up a few times. This chain links TRBV29-1 with TRBJ2-1, with a weak D call TRBD2 (6 bases). V lost 1 base and J 7 bases, leaving 11 bases between the germline ends. Germline V gives CDR1 SQVTM, CDR2 ANQGSEA. CDR3 length equals 13 residues. Written as DNA, the CDR3 is TGCAGCGTTGAAGCGGGGGATCTGAATGAGCAGTTCTTC. It specifies CSVEAGDLNEQFF.

The J gene is TRBJ2-7, the V gene TRBV7-9; possibly TRBD1 for D (6 bases). Germline assignment: CDR1 SEHNR and CDR2 FQNEAQ (reference sequence). This CDR3 is 13 amino acids long. The germline V and J ends were trimmed by 2 bases and 5 bases, with 10 bases remaining between them. CDR3 bases: TGTGCCAGCAGCTTACAGGCAGGGGACGAGCAGTACTTC. Encoded protein: CASSLQAGDEQYF.